Following are 29 T cell receptor beta chains from one sample sequenced in a study of blood T cell repertoires in COVID-19. Assay: immunoSEQ multiplex PCR; the TCRdb copy retains only in-frame clones and omits some. Among hundreds of thousands of clones listed, approximately 90% were seen once. Sequences were obtained from peripheral blood. The source is a young man with COVID-19, enrolled during active disease.

This chain uses TRBV3-1 (or the pseudogene TRBV3-2) with TRBJ2-3; a possible D gene is TRBD2 (5 bases). This CDR3 comprises 14 residues. Germline loops: CDR1 LGHDT, CDR2 YNNKEL (reference sequence). Deletions cut 4 bases from V and 3 bases from J, with 11 bases between. CDR3 in DNA: TGTGCCAGCAGCCTGGAGTCGGGGACAGATACGCAGTATTTT. Protein sequence: CASSLESGTDTQYF.

As regards this clone: Compared with germline, one end of the junction differs, possibly owing to a read error. CDR3 region: CATGRAGANSYEQYF. CDR3 nucleotides: TGTGCCACCGGCAGGGCAGGGGCAAACTCCTACGAGCAGTACTTC. The chain joins TRBV15 to TRBJ2-7, with D tentatively TRBD1 (6 bases). This CDR3 region has 15 residues. CDR1 LNHNV and CDR2 YYDKDF come from the germline V gene (reference sequence).

V usage is TRBV5-8 and J usage is TRBJ2-7, with D possibly being TRBD2 (6 bases). This CDR3 region has 14 residues. The V end was cut by 0 bases, the J end by 7 bases, with 14 bases between. Germline values: CDR1 SGHTS, CDR2 YDEGEE. The CDR3 protein is CASSLGGEVREQYF. The CDR3 nucleotides read TGTGCCAGCAGCTTGGGTGGGGAGGTGCGAGAGCAGTACTTC.

The chain uses TRBV2 and TRBJ2-4, with 12 nucleotides matching TRBD2. The CDR3 extends over 15 amino acids. V shed 6 bases and J 6 bases; nucleotides not matched to a gene: 6. CDR1 SNHLY and CDR2 FYNNEI come from the germline V gene. This chain's CDR3 is CASRPPSGRGNIQYF. As DNA, the CDR3 is TGTGCCAGCAGGCCACCTAGCGGGAGGGGAAACATTCAGTACTTC.

This clone was seen only a few times. The chain recombines TRBV11-3 with TRBJ1-1, with a weak D call TRBD1 (5 bases). The V gene's germline CDR1 is SGHNT and CDR2 YENEEA. V shed 5 bases and J shed 6 bases, with 13 bases lying between them. The CDR3 is 13 residues long. CDR3 loop: CASSSDRGAEAFF. CDR3 nucleotides: TGTGCCAGCAGCAGTGATAGGGGCGCTGAAGCTTTCTTT.

V is TRBV19 and J is TRBJ2-7; no definite D call. Trimming left V 3 bases short and J 3 bases short, with 12 bases between. There are 14 residues in the CDR3. CDR1 is LNHDA and CDR2 is SQIVND in the germline V gene (reference sequence). The CDR3 nucleotides read TGTGCCAGTAGTATTCAGGCAGTGGACTACGAGCAGTACTTC. Encoded protein: CASSIQAVDYEQYF.

This clone was counted a single time. This rearrangement joins TRBV7-9 to TRBJ2-5, with D tentatively TRBD1 (6 bases). The CDR3 runs to 15 residues. Looked up from germline, CDR1 is SEHNR and CDR2 is FQNEAQ (reference sequence). V lost 1 base to trimming and J lost 1 base, with 10 bases between them. CDR3 in DNA: TGTGCCAGCAGCTTAGTGACAGGCCCCCAAGAGACCCAGTACTTC. It yields the protein CASSLVTGPQETQYF.

CDR3: CASGGERGAAWEQYF. The DNA for the CDR3 is TGTGCCAGCGGGGGTGAGCGGGGGGCCGCATGGGAGCAGTACTTC. The V gene is TRBV2, the J gene TRBJ2-7; 9 bases agree with TRBD2. CDR3 length equals 15 residues. Per the germline V gene, CDR1 is SNHLY and CDR2 is FYNNEI. J lost 7 bases, V lost 8 bases, and 15 bases had no gene match.

This chain joins TRBV9 and TRBJ1-5, with TRBD1 identical over 9 bases. With 1 base clipped from V and 7 bases from J, the junction kept 3 bases outside the gene matches. This CDR3 has 14 amino acids. The germline CDR1 and CDR2 sequences are SGDLS and YYNGEE. In DNA form, the CDR3 reads TGTGCCAGCAGCGTAACAGGGGGCCCCCAGCCCCAGCATTTT. It codes for CASSVTGGPQPQHF.

J is TRBJ2-3 and V is TRBV21-1; the D call in the table, TRBD2, was not verified against the DNA. TRBV21-1 is a pseudogene. This CDR3 region has 13 residues. The CDR3 here is CASSRDWTDTQYF. For the CDR3, the DNA is TGTGCCAGCAGCCGTGACTGGACAGATACGCAGTATTTT.

This rearrangement joins TRBV15 to TRBJ2-3; D remains ambiguous. This CDR3 region has 13 residues. Trimming cost V 0 bases and J 5 bases, with 6 bases left between them. CDR1 is LNHNV, CDR2 YYDKDF, per germline (reference sequence). CDR3 region: CATSRDFVDTQYF. CDR3 bases: TGTGCCACCAGCAGAGATTTCGTAGATACGCAGTATTTT.

The V call is TRBV7-6, the J call TRBJ1-1; D is ambiguous. CDR3 length: 14 residues. V shed 1 base and J shed 4 bases, with 10 bases lying between them. CDR1 is SGHVS and CDR2 is FNYEAQ in the germline V gene. CDR3 in amino acids: CASSLGGLGTEAFF. As DNA, the CDR3 is TGTGCCAGCAGCTTAGGAGGGCTGGGCACTGAAGCTTTCTTT.

The chain couples TRBV6-1 to TRBJ2-7; TRBD2 is a possible D gene (6 bases). The CDR3 runs 15 residues. With 0 bases removed from V and 5 bases from J, the gap between germline ends came to 14 bases. Germline V gene data show CDR1 as MNHNS and CDR2 as SASEGT. The CDR3 bases are TGTGCCAGCAGTGAAGCGCTTGGAGGGTGGGACGAGCAGTACTTC. Translated, it gives CASSEALGGWDEQYF.

The chain employs TRBV7-9 and TRBJ2-2; 13 bases fit TRBD2. Per germline, CDR1 SEHNR and CDR2 FQNEAQ (reference sequence). Germline trimming cut 4 bases from V and 5 bases from J; bases unmatched to any gene: 7. This CDR3 has 17 residues. The CDR3, as DNA: TGTGCCAGCAGCTATGGGACTAGCGGGAAACGGACCGGGGAGCTGTTTTTT. This translates into CASSYGTSGKRTGELFF.

The rearrangement joins TRBV18 to TRBJ1-5; TRBD1 matches 8 bases. This CDR3 comprises 16 residues. The V and J ends lost 0 bases and 4 bases, in that order; junction bases with no gene match: 5. Per germline, CDR1 KGHSH and CDR2 LQKENI. This CDR3 reads CASSPPYRGENQPQHF. The CDR3, as DNA: TGTGCCAGCTCACCACCGTACAGGGGGGAGAATCAGCCCCAGCATTTT.

This sequence joins TRBV19 and TRBJ2-1; weak D call: TRBD2 (6 bases). V was clipped by 4 bases and J by 3 bases, with 7 bases between them. The germline gives CDR1 LNHDA, CDR2 SQIVND (reference sequence). The CDR3 runs 13 residues. CDR3 sequence (DNA): TGTGCCAGTAGTACAGCGGGCTACAATGAGCAGTTCTTC. It codes for CASSTAGYNEQFF.

V is TRBV2 and J is TRBJ2-5, with 7 bases identical to TRBD2. Germline CDR1 SNHLY, CDR2 FYNNEI. CDR3 length: 15 residues. The ends lost 8 bases at V and 5 bases at J; junction bases unmatched: 14. The CDR3 DNA is TGTGCCAGCGGGGGGGGGTCCGCAAAGTTTGAGACCCAGTACTTC. Protein: CASGGGSAKFETQYF. Using reference TRBV2 and TRBJ2-5 for the parts outside the CDR3, the full variable domain is EPEVTQTPSHQVTQMGQEVILRCVPISNHLYFYWYRQILGQKVEFLVSFYNNEISEKSEIFDDQFSVERPDGSNFTLKIRSTKLEDSAMYFCASGGGSAKFETQYFGPGTRLLVL.

V and J are TRBV18 and TRBJ2-7; 9 positions agree with TRBD1. J lost 2 bases, V lost 0 bases, and 5 bases had no gene match. This CDR3 comprises 16 residues. Looked up from germline, CDR1 is KGHSH and CDR2 is LQKENI. The CDR3 reads CASSPPIGTGTYEQYF. CDR3 DNA sequence: TGTGCCAGCTCACCACCGATCGGGACAGGGACCTACGAGCAGTACTTC.

The rearrangement uses TRBV2 and TRBJ1-1; D might be TRBD1 (6 bases). The CDR3 consists of 15 residues. The V end was cut by 6 bases, the J end by 0 bases, with 14 bases between. Germline CDR1 SNHLY, CDR2 FYNNEI. The CDR3 protein is CASRDNPGVNTEAFF. CDR3 DNA: TGTGCCAGCAGAGATAATCCAGGGGTGAACACTGAAGCTTTCTTT.

CDR3 region: CASLAEDRGFSGELFF. As DNA, the CDR3 is TGTGCCAGCTTGGCCGAGGACAGGGGTTTTTCCGGGGAGCTGTTTTTT. V usage is TRBV2 and J usage is TRBJ2-2; TRBD1 aligns across 9 bases. Losses at the gene ends were 8 bases for V and 6 bases for J; bases not matched to a gene: 13. The CDR3 has 16 amino acids. The germline V gene has CDR1 SNHLY and CDR2 FYNNEI.

This clone occurred once. J is TRBJ2-3 and V is TRBV20-1; 11 positions agree with TRBD2. CDR3 length: 15 residues. Germline CDR1 DFQATT, CDR2 SNEGSKA (reference sequence). V was clipped by 3 bases and J by 2 bases; unmatched bases: 4. CDR3 in amino acids: CSASGTSGYTDTQYF. The CDR3 DNA sequence: TGCAGTGCTAGTGGGACTAGCGGATACACAGATACGCAGTATTTT.

This sequence joins TRBV29-1 and TRBJ2-7; TRBD1 matches at 8 bases. Germline assignment: CDR1 SQVTM and CDR2 ANQGSEA. V shed 6 bases, J shed 0 bases, and the junction held 7 bases outside the gene matches. This CDR3 contains 14 residues. The DNA of the CDR3 is TGCAGCGTGACAGGGGCTAAAAGCTCCTACGAGCAGTACTTC. This codes for CSVTGAKSSYEQYF.

This clone has only one observation. The chain carries TRBV30 and TRBJ1-5, with D possibly being TRBD1 (6 bases). The CDR3 contains 11 residues. In germline, CDR1 is GTSNPN, CDR2 SVGIG (reference sequence). The V gene lost 0 bases and the J gene lost 11 bases, with 8 bases spanning the gap. The CDR3 DNA is TGTGCCTGGAGTGTAGGGGGGGCCCAGCATTTT. Protein product: CAWSVGGAQHF.

The chain is built from TRBV4-1 and TRBJ2-1; 7 nucleotides align to TRBD1. Unmatched junction bases numbered 2, after V lost 1 base and J lost 5 bases. Looked up from germline, CDR1 is MGHRA and CDR2 is YSYEKL. This CDR3 contains 14 residues. CDR3 in amino acids: CASSQVDRDNEQFF. The CDR3 bases are TGCGCCAGCAGCCAAGTTGACAGGGACAATGAGCAGTTCTTC.

CDR3 in DNA: TGCGCCAGCAGACCTGAACGGGGGGCTTGGCAGCCCCAGCATTTT. This encodes CASRPERGAWQPQHF. V gene TRBV5-1 combines with J gene TRBJ1-5; a possible D gene is TRBD1 (6 bases). This CDR3 has 15 amino acids. The V gene lost 5 bases and the J gene lost 7 bases, with 19 bases spanning the gap. The germline V gene has CDR1 SGHRS and CDR2 YFSETQ.

The V gene is TRBV7-2, the J gene TRBJ1-4; D is perhaps TRBD1 (5 bases). V lost 2 bases, J lost 8 bases, and 15 bases lay in between. The CDR3 consists of 15 residues. Germline V lookup: CDR1 SGHTA, CDR2 FQGNSA. This CDR3 reads CASSLNGVEGEKLFF. DNA of the CDR3: TGTGCCAGCAGCTTAAACGGGGTGGAGGGGGAAAAACTGTTTTTT.

This chain uses TRBV5-1 with TRBJ2-7; 7 positions match TRBD2. Germline V lookup: CDR1 SGHRS, CDR2 YFSETQ. V lost 4 bases to trimming and J lost 1 base; unmatched junction nucleotides: 17. This CDR3 comprises 18 residues. The chain's CDR3 is CASSITIPGLSLSYEQYF. The CDR3, as DNA: TGCGCCAGCAGCATTACCATACCGGGACTATCCCTTTCCTACGAGCAGTACTTC.

The V call is TRBV2, the J call TRBJ1-6; D ambiguous. From germline, CDR1 is SNHLY and CDR2 FYNNEI. V shed 2 bases and J shed 10 bases, with 9 bases lying between them. The CDR3 has 13 amino acids. The chain's CDR3 is CASSEMPSSPLHF. CDR3 nucleotide sequence: TGTGCCAGCAGTGAAATGCCGAGCTCACCCCTCCACTTT.

The rearrangement links TRBV5-1 to TRBJ2-1; no clear D. Trimming pared 0 bases from V and 6 bases from J, leaving 10 bases between. CDR3 length equals 14 residues. Germline CDR1 reads SGHRS; CDR2 reads YFSETQ. This chain's CDR3 is CASSLAASGNEQFF. The CDR3 DNA reads as TGCGCCAGCAGCTTGGCCGCCTCCGGCAATGAGCAGTTCTTC.